This TCR beta chain was sequenced during a study of read filtering for tumor transcriptome and immune sequencing. Study-wide context: By R-ISS, stages I, II and III held around 8, 15 and 7 patients. DNase treatment preceded whole-transcriptome library preparation. Per sample, TCR-region reads ranged about 4.05 to 11 million by IR-seq, roughly 85 to 1,400 by RNA-seq. Study-wide results and caveats: This fraction held mixed bone marrow immune cells after CD138-negative sorting.

Germline loops: CDR1 DFQATT, CDR2 SNEGSKA (reference sequence). The CDR3 consists of 14 residues. J lost 5 bases, V lost 5 bases, and 6 bases had no gene match. This library used roughly 400 ng RNA and molecular barcoded adaptors spanning alpha/delta and beta/gamma chains. A single record per CDR3 protein comes from TCRdb applying MiXCR to the reads. The top ten hold about 14% of the sample, which has over 45,000 distinct CDR3 sequences, 9.5% to 15% seen once. This clonotype has at least ten counts. What it binds is not known. The sequence was collected from a donor aged 40 or older with multiple myeloma. The rearrangement links TRBV20-1 to TRBJ1-1; 12 bases map to TRBD1. The sample comprised a population of CD138-negative cells sorted from bone marrow. CDR3 region: CSAGDRGRDTEAFF. The CDR3 DNA sequence: TGCAGTGCTGGGGACAGGGGGCGGGATACTGAAGCTTTCTTT.